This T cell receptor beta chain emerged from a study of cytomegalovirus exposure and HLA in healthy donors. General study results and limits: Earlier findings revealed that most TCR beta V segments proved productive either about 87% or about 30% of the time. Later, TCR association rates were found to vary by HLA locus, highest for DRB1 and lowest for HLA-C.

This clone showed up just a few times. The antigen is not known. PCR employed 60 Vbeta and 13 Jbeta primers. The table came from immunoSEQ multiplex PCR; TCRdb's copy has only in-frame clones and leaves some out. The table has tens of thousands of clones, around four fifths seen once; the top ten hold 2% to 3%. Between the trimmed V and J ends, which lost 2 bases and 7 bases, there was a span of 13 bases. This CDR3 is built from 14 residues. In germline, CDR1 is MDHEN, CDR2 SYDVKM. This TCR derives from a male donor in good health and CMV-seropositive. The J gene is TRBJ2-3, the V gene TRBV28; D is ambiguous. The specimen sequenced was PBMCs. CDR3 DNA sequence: TGTGCCAGCAGTTTAGCTGGGCCACAATATACGCAGTATTTT. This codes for CASSLAGPQYTQYF.